This T cell receptor beta chain was identified during a study of control samples from healthy donors and cancer patients. This CDR3 contains 14 residues. J lost 3 bases, V lost 4 bases, and 4 bases had no gene match. Germline-derived CDR1 and CDR2 are SGHNT and YYREEE (reference sequence). Method: immunoSEQ multiplex PCR; TCRdb's copy keeps in-frame clones and lacks some. The repertoire holds 130,000 or so clones, nearly 90% seen once, with approximately 3.2% in the top ten. The V gene is TRBV5-4, the J gene TRBJ2-7, with 10 bases matching TRBD2. This receptor was taken from a man aged 45 to 65 in good health. Source material: blood. The CDR3 sequence is CASSTAGGDYEQYF. CDR3 DNA: TGTGCCAGCAGCACAGCGGGGGGGGACTACGAGCAGTACTTC.